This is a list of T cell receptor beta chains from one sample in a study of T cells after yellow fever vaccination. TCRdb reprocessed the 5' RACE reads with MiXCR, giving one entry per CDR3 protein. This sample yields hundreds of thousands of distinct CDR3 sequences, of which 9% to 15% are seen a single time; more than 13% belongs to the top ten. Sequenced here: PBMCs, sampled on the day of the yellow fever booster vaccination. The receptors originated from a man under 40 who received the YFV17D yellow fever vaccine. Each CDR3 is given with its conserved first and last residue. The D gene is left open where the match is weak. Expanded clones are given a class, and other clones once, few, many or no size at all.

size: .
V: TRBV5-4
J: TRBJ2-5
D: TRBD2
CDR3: CASSPGTSGRGSTQYF
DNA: TGTGCCAGCAGCCCAGGGACTAGCGGGAGGGGTAGTACCCAGTACTTC

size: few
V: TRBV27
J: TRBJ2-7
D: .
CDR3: CASSRGARYEQYF
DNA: TGTGCCAGCAGTCGGGGAGCGCGCTACGAGCAGTACTTC

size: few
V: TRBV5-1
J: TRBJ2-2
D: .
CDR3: CASSLEGVNTGELFF
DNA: TGCGCCAGCAGCTTGGAGGGCGTGAACACCGGGGAGCTGTTTTTT

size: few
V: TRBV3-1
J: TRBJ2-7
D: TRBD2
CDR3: CASTRLAGEKEQYF
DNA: TGTGCCAGCACCCGACTAGCGGGAGAAAAAGAGCAGTACTTC

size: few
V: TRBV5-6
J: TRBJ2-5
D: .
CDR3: CASSLGHSETQYF
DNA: TGTGCCAGCAGCCTGGGACATTCAGAGACCCAGTACTTC

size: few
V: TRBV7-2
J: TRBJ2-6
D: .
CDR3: CASSGSGANVLTF
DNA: TGTGCCAGCAGCGGATCTGGGGCCAACGTCCTGACTTTC

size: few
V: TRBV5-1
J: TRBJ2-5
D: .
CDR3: CLLGETQYF
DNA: TGCTTGTTGGGGGAGACCCAGTACTTC

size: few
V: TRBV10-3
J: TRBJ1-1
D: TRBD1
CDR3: CAIREQGEMNTEAFF
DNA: TGTGCCATCAGAGAACAGGGGGAGATGAACACTGAAGCTTTCTTT

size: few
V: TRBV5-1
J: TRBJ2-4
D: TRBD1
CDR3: CASSWDSQNIQYF
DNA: TGCGCCAGCAGCTGGGACAGCCAAAACATTCAGTACTTC

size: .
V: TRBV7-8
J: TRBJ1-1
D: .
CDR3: CASSLVFRAGRGDTEAFF
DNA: TGTGCCAGCAGCTTAGTATTTAGGGCAGGGAGGGGTGACACTGAAGCTTTCTTT

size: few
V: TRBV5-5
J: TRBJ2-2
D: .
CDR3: CASSSPIGELFF
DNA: TGTGCCAGCAGCTCCCCGATCGGGGAGCTGTTTTTT

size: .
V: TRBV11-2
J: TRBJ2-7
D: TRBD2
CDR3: CASSSIAGGPYGQYF
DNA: TGTGCCAGCAGCTCCATAGCGGGAGGGCCCTACGGGCAGTACTTC

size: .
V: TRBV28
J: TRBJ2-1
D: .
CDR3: CASKYNEQFF
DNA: TGTGCCAGCAAATACAATGAGCAGTTCTTC

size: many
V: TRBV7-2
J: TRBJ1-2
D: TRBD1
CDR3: CASSPSGQGANYGYTF
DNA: TGTGCCAGCAGCCCCTCGGGACAGGGGGCCAACTATGGCTACACCTTC

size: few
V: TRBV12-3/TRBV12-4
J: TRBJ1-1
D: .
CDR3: CASRPGAQNTEAFF
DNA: TGTGCCAGCAGGCCAGGGGCGCAAAACACTGAAGCTTTCTTT

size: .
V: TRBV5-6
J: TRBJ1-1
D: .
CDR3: CASSLTGPSEAFF
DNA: TGTGCCAGCAGCTTAACAGGGCCCTCCGAAGCTTTCTTT

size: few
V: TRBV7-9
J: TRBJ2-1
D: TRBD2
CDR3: CASALAGDYNEQFF
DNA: TGTGCCAGCGCTCTAGCGGGAGATTACAATGAGCAGTTCTTC

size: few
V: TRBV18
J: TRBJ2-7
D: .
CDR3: CASSPTSTYEQYF
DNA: TGTGCCAGCTCACCGACCTCCACCTACGAGCAGTACTTC

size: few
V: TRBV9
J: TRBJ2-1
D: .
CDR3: CASSPERSSSYNEQFF
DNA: TGTGCCAGCAGCCCCGAGCGGTCTAGCTCCTACAATGAGCAGTTCTTC

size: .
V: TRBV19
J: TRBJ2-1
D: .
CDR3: CASGSQESGPPHGYEQFF
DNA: TGTGCCAGTGGGTCCCAGGAGAGCGGACCACCGCACGGTTATGAGCAGTTCTTC

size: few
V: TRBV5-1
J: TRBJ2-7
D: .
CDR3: CASVPAPGSSYEQYF
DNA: TGCGCCAGCGTACCGGCTCCAGGGTCCTCCTACGAGCAGTACTTC

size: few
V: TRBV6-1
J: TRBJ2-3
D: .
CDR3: CASQTGAAWSTDTQYF
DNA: TGTGCCAGCCAGACCGGGGCAGCCTGGAGCACAGATACGCAGTATTTT

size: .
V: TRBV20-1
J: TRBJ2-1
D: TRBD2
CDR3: CSWTSGQYNEQFF
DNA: TGCAGTTGGACTAGCGGGCAATACAATGAGCAGTTCTTC

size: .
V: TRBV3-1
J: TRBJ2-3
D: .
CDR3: CASSWRTSTDTQYF
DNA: TGTGCCAGCAGCTGGAGAACTAGCACAGATACGCAGTATTTT

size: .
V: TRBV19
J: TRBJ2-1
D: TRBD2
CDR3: CASSHALAADRSSYNEQFF
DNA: TGTGCCAGTAGTCACGCCCTAGCGGCCGACCGGAGCTCCTACAATGAGCAGTTCTTC

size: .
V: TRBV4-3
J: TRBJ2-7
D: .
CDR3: CASSQDRASAYEQYF
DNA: TGCGCCAGCAGCCAAGACAGGGCTTCGGCCTACGAGCAGTACTTC

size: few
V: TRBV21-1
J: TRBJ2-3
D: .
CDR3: CASSNRTTSGRATDTQYF
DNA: TGTGCCAGCAGCAACCGCACCACTAGCGGGAGGGCCACAGATACGCAGTATTTT

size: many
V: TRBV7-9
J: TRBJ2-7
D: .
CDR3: CASSQGRDYEQYF
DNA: TGTGCCAGCAGCCAGGGACGGGACTACGAGCAGTACTTC

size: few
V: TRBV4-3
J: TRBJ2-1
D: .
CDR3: CASSRGRDNEQFF
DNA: TGCGCCAGCAGCCGGGGACGGGACAATGAGCAGTTCTTC